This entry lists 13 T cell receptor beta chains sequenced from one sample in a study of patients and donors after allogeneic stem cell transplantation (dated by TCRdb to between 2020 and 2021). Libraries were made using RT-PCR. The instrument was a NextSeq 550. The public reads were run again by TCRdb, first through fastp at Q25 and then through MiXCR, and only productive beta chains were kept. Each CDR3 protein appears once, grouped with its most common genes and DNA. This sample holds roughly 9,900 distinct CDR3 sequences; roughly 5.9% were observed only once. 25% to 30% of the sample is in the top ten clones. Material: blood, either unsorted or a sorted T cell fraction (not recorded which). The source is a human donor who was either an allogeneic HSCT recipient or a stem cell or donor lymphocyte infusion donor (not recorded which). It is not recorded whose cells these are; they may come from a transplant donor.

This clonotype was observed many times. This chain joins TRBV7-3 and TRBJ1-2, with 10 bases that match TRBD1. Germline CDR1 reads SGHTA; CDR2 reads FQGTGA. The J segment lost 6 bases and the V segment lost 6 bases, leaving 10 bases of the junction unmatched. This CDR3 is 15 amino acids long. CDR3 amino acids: CASRYSGTGDHGYTF. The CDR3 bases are TGTGCCAGCAGATATTCCGGGACAGGGGACCATGGCTACACCTTC.

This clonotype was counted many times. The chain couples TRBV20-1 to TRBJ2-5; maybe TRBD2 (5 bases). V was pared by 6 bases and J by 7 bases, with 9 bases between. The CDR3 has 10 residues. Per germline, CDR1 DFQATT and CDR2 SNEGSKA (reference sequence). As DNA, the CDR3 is TGCAGTGCGCAAGAGGGGACCCAGTACTTC. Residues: CSAQEGTQYF.

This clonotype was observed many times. The CDR3 sequence: CASSSGQGKNIQYF. Here the CDR3 DNA reads TGTGCCAGCAGCTCTGGACAGGGCAAAAACATTCAGTACTTC. The V call is TRBV16, the J call TRBJ2-4, with TRBD1 matching over 8 bases. Trimming at V came to 5 bases and at J to 3 bases, leaving 3 bases not matched to a gene. The germline V gene encodes CDR1 KGHSY and CDR2 FQNENV. This CDR3 contains 14 residues.

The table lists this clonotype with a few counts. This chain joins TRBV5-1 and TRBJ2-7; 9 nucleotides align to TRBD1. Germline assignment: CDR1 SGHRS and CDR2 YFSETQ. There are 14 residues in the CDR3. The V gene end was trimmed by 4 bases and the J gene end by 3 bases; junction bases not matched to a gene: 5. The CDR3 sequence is CASSTRTGDYEQYF. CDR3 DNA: TGCGCCAGCAGCACTCGGACAGGGGACTACGAGCAGTACTTC.

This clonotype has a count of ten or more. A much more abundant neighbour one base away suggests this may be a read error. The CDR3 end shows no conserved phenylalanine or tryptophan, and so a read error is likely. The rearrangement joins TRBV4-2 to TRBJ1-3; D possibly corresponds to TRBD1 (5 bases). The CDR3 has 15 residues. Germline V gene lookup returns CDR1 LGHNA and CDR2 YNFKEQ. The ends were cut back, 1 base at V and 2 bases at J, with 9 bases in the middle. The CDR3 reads CASSQVLTAGNTIYL. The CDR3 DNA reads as TGTGCCAGCAGCCAAGTCCTGACAGCTGGAAACACCATATATCTT.

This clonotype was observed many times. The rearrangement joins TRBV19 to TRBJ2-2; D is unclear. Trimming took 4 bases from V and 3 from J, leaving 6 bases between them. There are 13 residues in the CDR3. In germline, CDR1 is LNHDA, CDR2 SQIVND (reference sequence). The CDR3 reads CASSNYYTGELFF. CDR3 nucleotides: TGTGCCAGTAGTAACTACTACACCGGGGAGCTGTTTTTT.

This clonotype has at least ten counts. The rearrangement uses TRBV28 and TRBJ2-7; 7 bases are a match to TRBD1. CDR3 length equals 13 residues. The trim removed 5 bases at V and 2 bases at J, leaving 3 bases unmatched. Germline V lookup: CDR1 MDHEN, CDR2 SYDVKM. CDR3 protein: CASSRDSTYEQYF. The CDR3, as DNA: TGTGCCAGCAGTCGGGACAGTACCTACGAGCAGTACTTC.

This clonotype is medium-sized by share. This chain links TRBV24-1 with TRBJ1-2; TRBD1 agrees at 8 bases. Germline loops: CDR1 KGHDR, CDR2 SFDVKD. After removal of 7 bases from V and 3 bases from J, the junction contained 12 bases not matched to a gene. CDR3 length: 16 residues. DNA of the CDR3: TGTGCCACCAGAGCAGCCCTGACAGGGGCCTACTATGGCTACACCTTC. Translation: CATRAALTGAYYGYTF.

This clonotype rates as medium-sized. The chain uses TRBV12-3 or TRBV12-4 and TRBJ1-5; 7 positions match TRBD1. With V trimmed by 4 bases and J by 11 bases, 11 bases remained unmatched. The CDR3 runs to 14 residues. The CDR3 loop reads CASSSNRGLGAQHF. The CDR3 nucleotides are TGTGCCAGCAGTTCCAACAGGGGCCTCGGGGCCCAGCATTTT.

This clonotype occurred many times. CDR3 sequence reads: CSVAGTGTGELFF. CDR3 DNA: TGCAGCGTTGCCGGGACAGGGACCGGGGAGCTGTTTTTT. This chain joins TRBV29-1 and TRBJ2-2; 9 bases are shared with TRBD1. J gave up 5 bases and V 4 bases, and 2 bases lay outside the gene matches. Germline V lookup: CDR1 SQVTM, CDR2 ANQGSEA. The CDR3 consists of 13 residues.

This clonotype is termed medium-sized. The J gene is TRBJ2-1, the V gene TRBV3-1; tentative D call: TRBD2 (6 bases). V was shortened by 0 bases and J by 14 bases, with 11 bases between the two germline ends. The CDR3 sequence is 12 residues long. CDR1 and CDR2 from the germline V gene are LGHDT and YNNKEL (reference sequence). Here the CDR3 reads CASSQDLGLKFF. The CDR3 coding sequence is TGTGCCAGCAGCCAAGATTTGGGACTCAAGTTCTTC.

The CDR3 nucleotides read TGTGCCACCAGCAGAGACCGCGCGGCCCTAGATACGCAGTATTTT. Protein product: CATSRDRAALDTQYF. This chain connects TRBV15 to TRBJ2-3; D not certain. Trimming cost V 0 bases and J 5 bases, with 12 bases left between them. CDR3 length: 15 residues. Per the germline V gene, CDR1 is LNHNV and CDR2 is YYDKDF (reference sequence).

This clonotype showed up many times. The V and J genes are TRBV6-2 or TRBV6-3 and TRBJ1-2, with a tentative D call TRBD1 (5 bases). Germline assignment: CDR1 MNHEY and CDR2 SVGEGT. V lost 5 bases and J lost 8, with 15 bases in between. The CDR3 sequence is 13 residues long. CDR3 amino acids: CASSTLLGEGYTF. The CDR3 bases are TGTGCCAGCAGTACCCTACTAGGGGAAGGCTACACCTTC.